Given below is one T cell receptor beta chain in context. Antigen unknown. With sequencing, the targeted depth ranged from 1 in 200,000 to 1 in 1 million T cells. Measured with immunoSEQ multiplex PCR; TCRdb has only the in-frame clones, and not every one. The sample contains more than 110,000 clones, over 75% of which appear only once. Germline V lookup: CDR1 SGHRS, CDR2 YFSETQ. This CDR3 contains 13 residues. V was clipped by 1 base and J by 6 bases, with 5 bases between them. These data originate in a study of cytotoxic CD8 clonotypes in ibrutinib-treated CLL. Study background: Among responders, approximately 24 were partial and 2 complete; after median 68 months, around 15 stayed remitted and 12 progressed.

Study-level points and caveats: Increased clonality at ibrutinib response gave way to a return toward baseline at progression. Pretreatment clonality was elevated relative to age-matched healthy donors and paralleled circulating CD8+ T-cell counts.

The TCR sequence derives from a human donor with chronic lymphocytic leukemia. The source was PBMCs, collected after 36 months of ibrutinib treatment. This rearrangement joins TRBV5-1 to TRBJ1-6; no reliable D call. The CDR3 is CASSLSPNSPLHF. The DNA of the CDR3 is TGCGCCAGCAGCTTGTCACCTAATTCACCCCTCCACTTT.